The 4 T cell receptor beta chains reported below all come from one sample, sequenced in a study of T cell clones after liver transplantation. The table came from immunoSEQ multiplex PCR; TCRdb's copy has only in-frame clones and leaves some out. The sample carries roughly 97,000 clones, 75% to 85% recorded once. This material consisted of CD4+ T cells from blood, taken before liver transplant. These receptors were collected from a human donor who received a liver transplant.

The CDR3: CGTSALGWVGNTIYF. CDR3 bases: TGTGGGACTTCAGCGCTAGGTTGGGTTGGAAACACCATATATTTT. The chain links TRBV19 to TRBJ1-3; no clear D. This CDR3 region has 15 residues. Germline values: CDR1 LNHDA, CDR2 SQIVND (reference sequence).

The rearrangement joins TRBV7-6 to TRBJ2-5, with D unclear. Germline V gives CDR1 SGHVS, CDR2 FNYEAQ. This CDR3 is 14 amino acids long. The V and J ends lost 2 bases and 3 bases respectively, with 10 bases between them. CDR3 sequence: CASSLLVGKETQYF. In DNA, the CDR3 is TGTGCCAGCAGCTTATTAGTGGGGAAAGAGACCCAGTACTTC.

The chain couples TRBV12-5 to TRBJ1-1; D call uncertain. The CDR3 has 13 amino acids. CDR1 is LGHNT and CDR2 is FRNRAP in the germline V gene. The ends were cut back, 6 bases at V and 1 base at J, with 9 bases in the middle. The CDR3 nucleotides are TGTGCTAGTGGACCCGACTGGAACACTGAAGCTTTCTTT. Translation gives CASGPDWNTEAFF.

The chain combines TRBV29-1 with TRBJ2-4, with D maybe TRBD2 (7 bases). Trimming removed 8 bases at V and 7 bases at J, with 15 bases between. This CDR3 is built from 12 residues. From germline, CDR1 is SQVTM and CDR2 ANQGSEA. CDR3 sequence: CSFSGTSNIQYF. CDR3 sequence (DNA): TGCAGCTTCAGCGGGACATCGAACATTCAGTACTTC.